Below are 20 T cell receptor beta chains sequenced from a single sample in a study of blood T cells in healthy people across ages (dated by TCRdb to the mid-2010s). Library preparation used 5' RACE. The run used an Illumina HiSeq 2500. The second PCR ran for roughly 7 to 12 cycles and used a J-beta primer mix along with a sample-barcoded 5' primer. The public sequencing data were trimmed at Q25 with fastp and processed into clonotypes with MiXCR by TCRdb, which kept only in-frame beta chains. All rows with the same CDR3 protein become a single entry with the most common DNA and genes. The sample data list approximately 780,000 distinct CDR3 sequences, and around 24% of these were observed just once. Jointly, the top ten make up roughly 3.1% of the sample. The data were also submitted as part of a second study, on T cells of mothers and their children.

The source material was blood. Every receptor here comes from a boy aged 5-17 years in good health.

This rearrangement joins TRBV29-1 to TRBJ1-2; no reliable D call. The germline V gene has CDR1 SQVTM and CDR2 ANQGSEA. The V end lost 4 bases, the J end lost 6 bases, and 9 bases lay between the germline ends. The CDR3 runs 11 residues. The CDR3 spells CSVVGSDGYTF. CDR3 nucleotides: TGCAGCGTTGTAGGTAGTGATGGCTACACCTTC.

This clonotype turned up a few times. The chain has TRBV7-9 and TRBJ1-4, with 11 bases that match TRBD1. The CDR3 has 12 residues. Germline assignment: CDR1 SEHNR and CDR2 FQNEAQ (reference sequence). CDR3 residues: CAGGQGDEKLFF. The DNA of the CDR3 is TGTGCGGGGGGACAGGGGGATGAAAAACTGTTTTTT. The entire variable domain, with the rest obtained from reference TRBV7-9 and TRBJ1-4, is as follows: DTGVSQNPRHKITKRGQNVTFRCDPISEHNRLYWYRQTLGQGPEFLTYFQNEAQLEKSRLLSDRFSAERPKGSFSTLEIQRTEQGDSAMYLCAGGQGDEKLFFGSGTQLSVL.

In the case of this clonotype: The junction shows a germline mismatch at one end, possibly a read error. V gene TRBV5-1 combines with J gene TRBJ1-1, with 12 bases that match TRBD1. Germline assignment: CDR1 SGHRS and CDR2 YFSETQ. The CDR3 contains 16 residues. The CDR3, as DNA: TGCGCCAGCAGCGGAAAGGGACAGGGGGCGGTCACTGTAGCTTTCTTT. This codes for CASSGKGQGAVTVAFF.

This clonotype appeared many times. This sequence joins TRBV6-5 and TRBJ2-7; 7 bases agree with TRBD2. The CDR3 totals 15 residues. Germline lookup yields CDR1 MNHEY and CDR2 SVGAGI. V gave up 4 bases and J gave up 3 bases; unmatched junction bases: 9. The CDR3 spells CASSLDFGGVYEQYF. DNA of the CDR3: TGTGCCAGCAGTTTGGATTTTGGGGGGGTCTACGAGCAGTACTTC.

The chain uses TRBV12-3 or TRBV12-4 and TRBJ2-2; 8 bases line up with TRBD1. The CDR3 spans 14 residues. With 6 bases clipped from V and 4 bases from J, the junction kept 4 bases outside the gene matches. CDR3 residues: CASRWTGSTGELFF. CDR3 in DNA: TGTGCCAGCAGGTGGACAGGGAGCACCGGGGAGCTGTTTTTT.

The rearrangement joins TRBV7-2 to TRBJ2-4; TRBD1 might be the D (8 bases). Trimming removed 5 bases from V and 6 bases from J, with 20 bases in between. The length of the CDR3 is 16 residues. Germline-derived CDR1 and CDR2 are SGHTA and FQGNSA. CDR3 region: CASSPEGQGGRNIQYF. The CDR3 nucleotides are TGTGCCAGCAGCCCGGAAGGACAGGGAGGGCGAAACATTCAGTACTTC.

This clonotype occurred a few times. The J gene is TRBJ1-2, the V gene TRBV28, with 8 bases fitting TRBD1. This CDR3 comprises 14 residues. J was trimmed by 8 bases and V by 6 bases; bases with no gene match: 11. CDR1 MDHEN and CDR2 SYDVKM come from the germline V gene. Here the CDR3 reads CASRSTGTGDGYTF. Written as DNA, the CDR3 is TGTGCCAGCAGATCCACCGGGACAGGCGACGGCTACACCTTC.

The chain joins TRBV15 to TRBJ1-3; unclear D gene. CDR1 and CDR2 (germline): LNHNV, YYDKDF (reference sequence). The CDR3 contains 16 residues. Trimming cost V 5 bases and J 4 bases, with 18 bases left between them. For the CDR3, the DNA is TGTGCCACCAGCTACGGACGGGGATCGTCGGGAAACACCATATATTTT. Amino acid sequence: CATSYGRGSSGNTIYF.

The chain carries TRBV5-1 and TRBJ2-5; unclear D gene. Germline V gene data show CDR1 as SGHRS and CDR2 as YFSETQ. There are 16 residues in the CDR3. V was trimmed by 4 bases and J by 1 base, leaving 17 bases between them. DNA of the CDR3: TGCGCCAGCAGCCCCTCCTCCGCCAGACTCCAAGAGACCCAGTACTTC. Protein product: CASSPSSARLQETQYF.

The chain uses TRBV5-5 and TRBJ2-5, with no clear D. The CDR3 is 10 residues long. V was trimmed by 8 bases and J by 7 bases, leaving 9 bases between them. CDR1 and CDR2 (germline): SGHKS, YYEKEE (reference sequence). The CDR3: CASEAGTQYF. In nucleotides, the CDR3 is TGTGCCAGTGAAGCTGGGACCCAGTACTTC.

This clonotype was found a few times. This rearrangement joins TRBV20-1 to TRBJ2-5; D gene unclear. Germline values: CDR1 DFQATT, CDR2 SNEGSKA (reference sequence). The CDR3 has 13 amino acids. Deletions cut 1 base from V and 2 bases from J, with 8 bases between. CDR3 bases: TGCAGTGCTAGAGTCCGTATACAAGAGACCCAGTACTTC. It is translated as CSARVRIQETQYF.

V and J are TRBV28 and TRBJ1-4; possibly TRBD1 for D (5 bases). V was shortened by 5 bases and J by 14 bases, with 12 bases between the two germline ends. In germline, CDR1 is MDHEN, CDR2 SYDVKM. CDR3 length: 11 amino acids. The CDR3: CASSTSQGLFF. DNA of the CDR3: TGTGCCAGCAGTACCTCGCAGGGCCTGTTTTTT.

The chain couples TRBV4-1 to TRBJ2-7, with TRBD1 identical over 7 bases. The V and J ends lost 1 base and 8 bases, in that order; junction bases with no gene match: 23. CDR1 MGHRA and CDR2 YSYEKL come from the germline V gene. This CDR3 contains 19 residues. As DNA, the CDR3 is TGCGCCAGCAGCCAAGTTTATCTGGCCTCAGGGGGAGAAGAGGATCAGCAGTACTTC. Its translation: CASSQVYLASGGEEDQQYF.

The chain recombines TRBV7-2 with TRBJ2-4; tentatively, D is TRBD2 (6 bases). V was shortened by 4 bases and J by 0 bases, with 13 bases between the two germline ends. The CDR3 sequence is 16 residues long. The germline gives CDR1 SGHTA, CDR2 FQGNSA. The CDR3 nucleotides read TGTGCCAGCAGCTCGCGACTAGGCGGAGCCAAAAACATTCAGTACTTC. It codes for CASSSRLGGAKNIQYF. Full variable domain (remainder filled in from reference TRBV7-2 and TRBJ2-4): GAGVSQSPSNKVTEKGKDVELRCDPISGHTALYWYRQSLGQGLEFLIYFQGNSAPDKSGLPSDRFSAERTGGSVSTLTIQRTQQEDSAVYLCASSSRLGGAKNIQYFGAGTRLSVL.

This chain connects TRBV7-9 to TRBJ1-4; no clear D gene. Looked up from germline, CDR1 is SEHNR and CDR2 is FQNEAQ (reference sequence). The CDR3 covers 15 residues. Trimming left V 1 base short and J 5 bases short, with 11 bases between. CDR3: CASSLVAGPNEKLFF. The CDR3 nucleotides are TGTGCCAGCAGCTTAGTGGCCGGTCCAAATGAAAAACTGTTTTTT.

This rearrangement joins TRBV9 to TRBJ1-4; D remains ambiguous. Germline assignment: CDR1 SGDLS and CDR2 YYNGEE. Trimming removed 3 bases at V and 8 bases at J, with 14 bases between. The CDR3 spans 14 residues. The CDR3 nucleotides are TGTGCCAGCAGCGCTCGGGGAGTCGACGAAAAACTGTTTTTT. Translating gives CASSARGVDEKLFF.

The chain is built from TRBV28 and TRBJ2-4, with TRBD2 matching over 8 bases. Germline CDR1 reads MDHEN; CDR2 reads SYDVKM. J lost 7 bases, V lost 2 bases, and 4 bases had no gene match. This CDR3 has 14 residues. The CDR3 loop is CASSLTGGPNIQYF. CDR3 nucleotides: TGTGCCAGCAGTTTAACGGGAGGGCCCAACATTCAGTACTTC.

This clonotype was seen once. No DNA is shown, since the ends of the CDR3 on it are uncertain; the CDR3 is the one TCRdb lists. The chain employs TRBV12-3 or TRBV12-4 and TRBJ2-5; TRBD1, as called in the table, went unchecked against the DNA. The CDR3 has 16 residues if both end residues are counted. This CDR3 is CASSSSKGGLQETQYF.

DNA for the CDR3: TGTGCCAGCAGTTCCCTCAGCGGGGGTGCGTACGAGCAGTACTTC. Translating it yields CASSSLSGGAYEQYF. The V gene is TRBV28, the J gene TRBJ2-7; 8 positions agree with TRBD2. The CDR3 is made up of 15 amino acids. Trimming at V came to 4 bases and at J to 4 bases, leaving 9 bases not matched to a gene. The V gene's germline CDR1 is MDHEN and CDR2 SYDVKM.

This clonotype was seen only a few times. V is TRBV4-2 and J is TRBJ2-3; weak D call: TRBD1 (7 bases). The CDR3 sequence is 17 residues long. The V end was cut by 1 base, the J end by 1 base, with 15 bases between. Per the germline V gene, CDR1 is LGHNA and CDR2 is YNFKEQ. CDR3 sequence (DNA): TGTGCCAGCAGCCAAGCTTTCGACAGGGAGGGCACAGATACGCAGTATTTT. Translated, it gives CASSQAFDREGTDTQYF.